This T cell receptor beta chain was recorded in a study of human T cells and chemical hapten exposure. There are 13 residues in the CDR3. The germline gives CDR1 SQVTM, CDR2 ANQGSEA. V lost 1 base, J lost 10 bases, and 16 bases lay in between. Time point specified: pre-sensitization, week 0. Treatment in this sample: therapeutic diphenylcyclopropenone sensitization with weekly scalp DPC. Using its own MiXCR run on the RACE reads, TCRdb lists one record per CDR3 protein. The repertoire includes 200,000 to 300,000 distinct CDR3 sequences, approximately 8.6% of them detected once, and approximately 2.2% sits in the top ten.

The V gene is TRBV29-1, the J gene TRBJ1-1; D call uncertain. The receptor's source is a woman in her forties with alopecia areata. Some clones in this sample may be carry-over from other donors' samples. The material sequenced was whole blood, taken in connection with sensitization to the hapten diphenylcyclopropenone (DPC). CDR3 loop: CSVEGFGLAGAFF. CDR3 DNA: TGCAGCGTTGAAGGGTTCGGCTTGGCTGGAGCTTTCTTT.